The T cell receptor beta chain under discussion was sequenced for a study of blood T cell repertoires in COVID-19. Study-level background: Samples representing acute and convalescent COVID-19 were sourced from the United States, Italy and Spain.

Germline CDR1 ENHRY, CDR2 SYGVKD. The CDR3 covers 16 residues. The J segment lost 1 base and the V segment lost 7 bases, leaving 9 bases of the junction unmatched. Original processing notes: Reference gene primer amplification in the assay estimated nucleated cell counts. Assay: immunoSEQ multiplex PCR; the TCRdb copy retains only in-frame clones and omits some. That table is the source of V, J and clone size, and D and trimming were worked out from the DNA. The table includes 93,000 or so clones, around 90% detected once. The chain links TRBV10-3 to TRBJ1-1; TRBD1 aligns across 10 bases. Sequenced sample: peripheral blood. The TCR was taken from a woman aged 55 to 70 with acute or convalescent COVID-19. CDR3 sequence (DNA): TGTGCCATCAAGGGTGGGACAGGGGATAAGAACACTGAAGCTTTCTTT. Amino acid sequence: CAIKGGTGDKNTEAFF.